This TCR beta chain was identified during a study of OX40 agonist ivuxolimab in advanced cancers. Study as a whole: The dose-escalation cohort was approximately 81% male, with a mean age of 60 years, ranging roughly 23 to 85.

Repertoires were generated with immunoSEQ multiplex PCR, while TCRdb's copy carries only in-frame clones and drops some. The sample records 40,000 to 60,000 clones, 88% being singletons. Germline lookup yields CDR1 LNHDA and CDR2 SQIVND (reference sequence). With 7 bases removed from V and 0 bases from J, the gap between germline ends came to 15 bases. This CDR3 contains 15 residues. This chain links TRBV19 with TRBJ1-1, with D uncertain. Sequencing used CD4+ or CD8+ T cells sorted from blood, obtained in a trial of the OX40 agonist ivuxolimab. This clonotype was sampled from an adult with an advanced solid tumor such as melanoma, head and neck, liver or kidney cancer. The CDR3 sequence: CASMERSLMNTEAFF. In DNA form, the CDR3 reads TGTGCCAGTATGGAACGATCCCTCATGAACACTGAAGCTTTCTTT.